This entry lists 4 T cell receptor beta chains sequenced from one sample in a study of shared clonotypes between healthy human individuals. TCRdb's table, derived via immunoSEQ multiplex PCR, lists solely in-frame clones and lacks some. The repertoire consists of roughly 590,000 clones, with roughly 95% occurring once and the leading ten covering over 0.09%. Naive CD8 cells lacked CD45RO, underwent positive selection for CCR7 and left out terminally differentiated effector memory CD45RA+ cells. The specimen sequenced was naive CD8+ T cells sorted from blood. The receptor source for this set is a woman aged 30 to 39 in good health.

V gene TRBV28 combines with J gene TRBJ2-5; TRBD2 matches 9 bases. Per germline, CDR1 MDHEN and CDR2 SYDVKM. V shed 1 base, J shed 4 bases, and the junction held 10 bases outside the gene matches. The CDR3 is 17 residues long. CDR3 sequence (DNA): TGTGCCAGCAGTTTATTAATTTCCCTAGCGGGATTAGAGACCCAGTACTTC. Translated: CASSLLISLAGLETQYF.

This sequence joins TRBV29-1 and TRBJ1-2; D is unclear. The ends were cut back, 5 bases at V and 5 bases at J, with 15 bases in the middle. Germline lookup yields CDR1 SQVTM and CDR2 ANQGSEA. This CDR3 spans 13 amino acids. CDR3 coding DNA: TGCAGCGTTTATTGGACGGGAGGATATGGCTACACCTTC. It translates to CSVYWTGGYGYTF.

The chain is built from TRBV7-9 and TRBJ2-3; 10 bases are shared with TRBD2. CDR3 length: 15 amino acids. The V segment lost 6 bases and the J segment 6 bases; nucleotides outside the gene matches: 9. Germline CDR1 is SEHNR and CDR2 is FQNEAQ (reference sequence). The CDR3 region is CASSSSGSLRDTQYF. The CDR3 coding sequence is TGTGCCAGCAGTTCTAGCGGGAGCCTGCGGGATACGCAGTATTTT.

The chain joins TRBV5-6 to TRBJ2-7, with TRBD2 matching over 7 bases. The CDR3 is made up of 13 amino acids. CDR1 is SGHDT and CDR2 is YYEEEE in the germline V gene. After removal of 4 bases from V and 6 bases from J, the junction contained 7 bases not matched to a gene. CDR3 in amino acids: CASSRGEGPEQYF. The DNA of the CDR3 is TGTGCCAGCAGCCGGGGGGAGGGCCCCGAGCAGTACTTC.